These T cell receptor beta chains were read from a single sample in a study of control samples from healthy donors and cancer patients. Profiling relied on immunoSEQ multiplex PCR, and the TCRdb table lists in-frame clones only, not all of them. The sample has 350,000 to 450,000 clones; roughly 90% are singletons. The sequencing sample was made of PBMCs. The receptors were gathered from a man in his forties or fifties with head and neck cancer. Both conserved end residues are part of each CDR3.

v_gene: TRBV5-6
CDR3aa: CASSPPGLGSPLHF

v_gene: TRBV5-1
CDR3aa: CASSVQDINTEAFF

v_gene: TRBV5-5
CDR3aa: CASSETWTGAGANYGYTF

v_gene: TRBV21-1
CDR3aa: CASSKVGDRGEIYSYEQYF

v_gene: TRBV29-1
CDR3aa: CSVASGQETQYF

v_gene: TRBV5-6
CDR3aa: CASSLAGDRGSYGYTF

v_gene: TRBV27
CDR3aa: CASSRGTAGNEQFF

v_gene: TRBV6-2/TRBV6-3
CDR3aa: CASSYVTSGAQNNEQFF

v_gene: TRBV5-1
CDR3aa: CASSAYQETQYF

v_gene: TRBV19
CDR3aa: CASSSSGTGGYNEQFF

v_gene: TRBV28
CDR3aa: CASSLPAGQGYEQYF

v_gene: TRBV7-8
CDR3aa: CASSFREDQPQHF

v_gene: TRBV19
CDR3aa: CASSHAGETGNTIYF

v_gene: TRBV10-3
CDR3aa: CAIREGQANTGELFF

v_gene: TRBV10-1
CDR3aa: CASSPGTGNTEAFF

v_gene: TRBV5-6
CDR3aa: CASSSTGSETQYF

v_gene: TRBV4-3
CDR3aa: CASSQGFRPLGQFF